The next 21 T cell receptor beta chains were all read from a single sample in a study of human T cells and chemical hapten exposure. TCRdb passed the RACE reads through MiXCR, listing each CDR3 protein once. The repertoire includes around 77,000 distinct CDR3 sequences, around 9.5% of them detected once, and approximately 3% sits in the top ten. As to time point: patch test 1, 2 weeks after DPC sensitization. Treatment meaning: therapeutic diphenylcyclopropenone sensitization with weekly scalp DPC. The input for sequencing was whole blood, taken in connection with sensitization to the hapten diphenylcyclopropenone (DPC). The receptors were gathered from a woman aged 40 to 50 with alopecia areata. Some clones in this sample may be carry-over from other donors' samples.

Only a few counts were recorded for this clonotype. The J gene is TRBJ2-3, the V gene TRBV5-1; tentative D call: TRBD2 (5 bases). In germline, CDR1 is SGHRS, CDR2 YFSETQ. The V gene lost 2 bases and the J gene lost 13 bases, with 20 bases spanning the gap. The CDR3 consists of 14 residues. In nucleotides, the CDR3 is TGCGCCAGCAGCTTAGGTACAGAGAGGAACGGGGAGTATTTT. It encodes CASSLGTERNGEYF.

This clonotype was detected many times. This rearrangement joins TRBV28 to TRBJ2-7; D is tentatively TRBD1 or TRBD2 (6 bases each). V lost 4 bases to trimming and J lost 3 bases, with 19 bases between them. The CDR3 contains 16 residues. The germline V gene encodes CDR1 MDHEN and CDR2 SYDVKM. In DNA, the CDR3 is TGTGCCAGCAGTTCCTCGGGGGCAGGATGGGGCTACGAGCAGTACTTC. Residues: CASSSSGAGWGYEQYF.

This clonotype was detected only a few times. V is TRBV5-4 and J is TRBJ1-4; weak D call: TRBD1 (6 bases). CDR3 length: 16 amino acids. Germline assignment: CDR1 SGHNT and CDR2 YYREEE (reference sequence). Trimming removed 0 bases at V and 3 bases at J, with 12 bases between. CDR3 DNA: TGTGCCAGCAGCTTGGTGAGGGACAACGCTAATGAAAAACTGTTTTTT. Translation gives CASSLVRDNANEKLFF.

This clonotype was counted a few times. This chain links TRBV29-1 with TRBJ2-3; the D call may be TRBD1 or TRBD2 (5 bases each). This CDR3 has 14 residues. Per the germline V gene, CDR1 is SQVTM and CDR2 is ANQGSEA. Trimming pared 4 bases from V and 1 base from J, leaving 12 bases between. The CDR3 reads CSVAPPGRTDTQYF. The CDR3 DNA reads as TGCAGCGTTGCGCCTCCGGGACGCACAGATACGCAGTATTTT.

This clonotype was observed many times. The V call is TRBV7-2, the J call TRBJ2-7, with TRBD2 identical over 7 bases. This CDR3 has 16 residues. Per germline, CDR1 SGHTA and CDR2 FQGNSA. Trimming at V came to 6 bases and at J to 1 base, leaving 12 bases not matched to a gene. The CDR3 here is CASSTQASGYSYEQYF. The CDR3 region has the DNA TGTGCCAGCAGTACCCAGGCTAGCGGCTATTCCTACGAGCAGTACTTC.

This clonotype was detected a few times. The genes are TRBV28 and TRBJ1-5; D perhaps matches TRBD1 (5 bases). The V gene's germline CDR1 is MDHEN and CDR2 SYDVKM. Trimming removed 8 bases from V and 3 bases from J, with 11 bases in between. There are 13 residues in the CDR3. The CDR3, as DNA: TGTGCCAGCCATAGACAGTACAATCAGCCCCAGCATTTT. It encodes CASHRQYNQPQHF.

Notes on this clonotype: A much larger clone is a single base away; this may be a read error. The chain is built from TRBV10-3 and TRBJ2-2; 16 bases agree with TRBD2. The CDR3 runs to 20 residues. Per the germline V gene, CDR1 is ENHRY and CDR2 is SYGVKD. The V segment lost 2 bases and the J segment 5 bases; nucleotides outside the gene matches: 11. The CDR3 sequence: CAISEPPGTSGGVRTGELFF. CDR3 coding DNA: TGTGCCATCAGTGAGCCTCCCGGGACTAGCGGGGGGGTCAGAACCGGGGAGCTGTTTTTT.

This clonotype was seen repeatedly, ten times or more. The chain joins TRBV18 to TRBJ2-3; weak D call: TRBD1 (6 bases). V was clipped by 2 bases and J by 6 bases, with 15 bases between them. The length of the CDR3 is 15 residues. Germline-derived CDR1 and CDR2 are KGHSH and LQKENI. CDR3 protein: CASSPGGPGPDTQYF. CDR3 DNA: TGTGCCAGCTCACCAGGGGGCCCGGGGCCGGATACGCAGTATTTT.

This chain uses TRBV6-5 with TRBJ1-2; weak D call: TRBD1 (6 bases). This CDR3 is built from 16 residues. CDR1 is MNHEY and CDR2 is SVGAGI in the germline V gene. Between the trimmed V and J ends, which lost 0 bases and 6 bases, there was a span of 17 bases. CDR3 in amino acids: CASSYSEQGFVDGYTF. Here the CDR3 DNA reads TGTGCCAGCAGTTACTCCGAACAGGGATTCGTAGATGGCTACACCTTC.

CDR3 sequence (DNA): TGTGCCAGCAGCTTATTGCCCGGCGGGAGCTCCTACGAGCAGTACTTC. Its translation is CASSLLPGGSSYEQYF. The rearrangement links TRBV11-2 to TRBJ2-7, with 7 bases lining up with TRBD2. The CDR3 spans 16 residues. V trimming: 2 bases; J trimming: 0 bases; junction bases outside the gene matches: 7. In germline, CDR1 is SGHAT, CDR2 FQNNGV. Full variable domain (remainder filled in from reference TRBV11-2 and TRBJ2-7): EAGVAQSPRYKIIEKRQSVAFWCNPISGHATLYWYQQILGQGPKLLIQFQNNGVVDDSQLPKDRFSAERLKGVDSTLKIQPAKLEDSAVYLCASSLLPGGSSYEQYFGPGTRLTVT.

This clonotype was observed a few times. The chain joins TRBV7-8 to TRBJ1-4; 7 bases agree with TRBD1. V lost 6 bases and J lost 13; bases outside the gene matches: 5. The CDR3 loop spans 11 amino acids. CDR1 and CDR2 from the germline V gene are SGHVS and FQNEAQ. The chain's CDR3 is CASSRGQSLFF. In DNA form, the CDR3 reads TGTGCCAGCAGTAGGGGACAGTCACTGTTTTTT.

The genes are TRBV28 and TRBJ2-7, with D possibly being TRBD1 or TRBD2 (5 bases each). Germline CDR1 and CDR2: MDHEN and SYDVKM. This CDR3 comprises 13 residues. V was clipped by 5 bases and J by 4 bases, with 12 bases between them. The CDR3 region has the DNA TGTGCCAGCAGTCACGAGGGGCAGTACGAGCAGTACTTC. It translates to CASSHEGQYEQYF.

This clonotype was seen at least ten times. The V gene is TRBV5-1, the J gene TRBJ2-3; no firm D call. V was pared by 0 bases and J by 5 bases, with 4 bases between. Germline-derived CDR1 and CDR2 are SGHRS and YFSETQ. CDR3 size: 12 residues. In DNA, the CDR3 is TGCGCCAGCAGCTTGGCCTTAGATACGCAGTATTTT. Amino acid sequence: CASSLALDTQYF. The entire variable domain, with the rest obtained from reference TRBV5-1 and TRBJ2-3, is as follows: KAGVTQTPRYLIKTRGQQVTLSCSPISGHRSVSWYQQTPGQGLQFLFEYFSETQRNKGNFPGRFSGRQFSNSRSEMNVSTLELGDSALYLCASSLALDTQYFGPGTRLTVL.

This clonotype was seen at least ten times. The chain is built from TRBV10-2 and TRBJ2-5; D is tentatively TRBD1 or TRBD2 (5 bases each). V was shortened by 6 bases and J by 5 bases, with 13 bases between the two germline ends. Per the germline V gene, CDR1 is WSHSY and CDR2 is SAAADI. The CDR3 is made up of 13 amino acids. CDR3 DNA sequence: TGCGCCAGCAGCGGGACCAGAGGGGAGACCCAGTACTTC. It encodes CASSGTRGETQYF.

This clonotype was detected only a few times. V is TRBV11-2 and J is TRBJ2-1; 9 bases line up with TRBD2. The germline CDR1 and CDR2 sequences are SGHAT and FQNNGV. There are 17 residues in the CDR3. V shed 4 bases and J 6 bases; nucleotides not matched to a gene: 13. The CDR3 region has the DNA TGTGCCAGCAGCTCTCTGCGTACGCGGGGGGGCCGCAATGAGCAGTTCTTC. Its protein is CASSSLRTRGGRNEQFF.

This rearrangement joins TRBV12-3 or TRBV12-4 to TRBJ2-6; a possible D gene is TRBD2 (5 bases). This CDR3 contains 16 residues. V was shortened by 6 bases and J by 2 bases, with 14 bases between the two germline ends. CDR3 loop: CASSWAGVAGANVLTF. DNA for the CDR3: TGTGCCAGCAGCTGGGCCGGGGTAGCTGGGGCCAACGTCCTGACTTTC.

This clonotype was counted only a few times. The genes are TRBV5-5 and TRBJ2-3, with D tentatively TRBD1 (5 bases). The germline V gene encodes CDR1 SGHKS and CDR2 YYEKEE (reference sequence). Deletions cut 2 bases from V and 5 bases from J, with 9 bases between. CDR3 length: 13 residues. Here the CDR3 DNA reads TGTGCCAGCAGCTTCAGGGCGGAAGATACGCAGTATTTT. Translating gives CASSFRAEDTQYF. The full variable domain, rest sourced from reference TRBV5-5 and TRBJ2-3, is DAGVTQSPTHLIKTRGQQVTLRCSPISGHKSVSWYQQVLGQGPQFIFQYYEKEERGRGNFPDRFSARQFPNYSSELNVNALLLGDSALYLCASSFRAEDTQYFGPGTRLTVL.

This clonotype was counted at least ten times. V gene TRBV19 combines with J gene TRBJ1-2, with 8 bases lining up with TRBD1. Per the germline V gene, CDR1 is LNHDA and CDR2 is SQIVND (reference sequence). The CDR3 spans 15 residues. Trimming cost V 3 bases and J 10 bases; bases outside gene matches: 13. CDR3 amino acids: CASSIVAGGLGVYTF. The CDR3 coding sequence is TGTGCCAGTAGTATCGTGGCAGGGGGCCTTGGGGTCTACACCTTC.

The sample holds many counts of this clonotype. This chain links TRBV13 with TRBJ1-1, with 11 bases lining up with TRBD1. Germline trimming cut 4 bases from V and 1 base from J; bases unmatched to any gene: 8. CDR3 size: 17 residues. CDR1 and CDR2 from the germline V gene are PRHDT and FYEKMQ (reference sequence). In nucleotides, the CDR3 is TGTGCCAGCAGCTCACCGGGACAGGGGGTTTCGAACACTGAAGCTTTCTTT. Its protein product is CASSSPGQGVSNTEAFF.

The V gene is TRBV28, the J gene TRBJ2-1, with 10 bases fitting TRBD2. The CDR3 covers 15 residues. Germline trimming cut 1 base from V and 7 bases from J; bases unmatched to any gene: 4. Germline lookup yields CDR1 MDHEN and CDR2 SYDVKM. CDR3 sequence: CASSLLAGGGNEQFF. The CDR3 nucleotides are TGTGCCAGCAGTTTATTAGCGGGGGGCGGTAATGAGCAGTTCTTC.

This clonotype was detected ten times or more. CDR3 amino acids: CASTGQASGYTF. As DNA, the CDR3 is TGTGCCAGCACCGGACAGGCGAGCGGCTACACCTTC. The genes are TRBV12-3 or TRBV12-4 and TRBJ1-2; 7 nucleotides line up with TRBD1. The CDR3 has 12 amino acids. V was pared by 7 bases and J by 8 bases, with 7 bases of the junction left unmatched.